This T cell receptor (beta chain) came from a study of cytomegalovirus exposure and HLA in healthy donors listed by TCRdb under 2017. In the study overall: According to an earlier analysis of a few hundred of the donors, roughly 180 million T cells yielded some 110 million unique TCR beta sequences and around 300 Gb of sequence data. Roughly 300 gigabases of sequencing data and approximately 84 million unique TCR sequences were included in an early release covering under 650 HLA-typed donors. Among the roughly 410 genotyped donors, around 81% belonged to the genetic ancestry cluster associated with self-reported Caucasian donors. The study was designed to test whether signatures of past pathogen exposure could be identified by cataloging public T cell receptors. The T cell repertoires of 550 to 850 subjects were profiled by immunosequencing and related to cytomegalovirus serostatus. Besides the first cohort of approximately 710 subjects, a separate validation cohort made up of 90 to 150 different subjects was used. To predict cytomegalovirus infection status, the study combined high-throughput TCR immunosequencing, statistical association of individual TCRs with disease status, and machine learning. A later analysis re-analyzed previously published TCR beta repertoires from several hundred donors and added high-resolution HLA genotyping to study TCR occurrence patterns. The later analysis used no new phenotypic data to find candidate immune exposures, relying instead on TCR beta sequences and their occurrence across donors. An earlier analysis of several hundred of the donors used high-throughput TCR beta sequencing to judge whether each TCR beta V gene segment behaved as functional or pseudogenic. Donor age, sex, ethnicity and CMV serostatus were compiled alongside the repertoire data. Genome-wide SNP genotypes for about three fifths of the 666 donors were used in a later genetic analysis, which treated that subset as a discovery cohort. All discovery cohort repertoires had been generated on a single sequencing platform. Class I and class II HLA loci were covered by the typing at four-digit resolution. Typing coverage varied by locus: roughly 620-640 donors for A, B, C, DRB1 and DQB1; under 550 for DQA1; about 590 for DPA1; approximately 450 for DPB1. About 5 DR-DQ haplotypes were handled as single units for association and clustering, since linkage in the cohort was strong. Across 300 to 500 genotyped donors of the cohort, an average of roughly 200,000 unique TCR beta nucleotide sequences per donor were sequenced, and roughly a sixth of those sequences were non-productive.

In regard to this clone: Its antigen remains undetermined. Per-base qualities were not stored, and no clone one base away is much larger.

From the cysteine up to the phenylalanine, the CDR3 has a length of 17 residues. This entry keeps only the CDR3 DNA: 51 bases, framed from base 1. CDR1 is given as SEHNR and CDR2 as FQNEAQ, both from the germline V gene (reference sequence). V sheds 1 base and J sheds 0 bases, leaving 13 bases between their ends. The cohort comprised some 700 healthy bone marrow donors. All cohort members were sampled while nominally healthy, although unrecorded immune exposures were likely present. Of the approximately 700 cohort members, about 290 had a positive CMV serostatus and roughly 370 had a negative one, while no CMV serostatus was recorded for the donor. A peripheral blood sample was provided by each donor, and peripheral blood mononuclear cells were used for TCR beta sequencing. The Qiagen DNeasy Blood Extraction Kit was used to extract genomic DNA from the blood cell samples. Library method: the immunoSEQ multiplex PCR assay. The multiplex PCR relied on a mix of 60 forward primers for TCR Vbeta segments and 13 reverse primers for TCR Jbeta segments. The CDR3 region of rearranged TCR beta genes was amplified from genomic DNA with a multiplex PCR assay. The Illumina HiSeq System was used to sequence the amplified TCR beta libraries as 87-base-pair reads. The published analysis was carried out like this. A later analysis counted about 80 million unique TCR beta chains across the 550 to 750 repertoires, and some 12 million of these chains were shared by at least two donors. To remove PCR and sequencing errors, raw reads were error-corrected and collapsed into unique sequences using a nearest-neighbor algorithm that merged closely related sequences. V, D and J gene segments were assigned by aligning CDR3 sequences to IMGT reference sequences. Each retained sequence needed at least a six-nucleotide match to both a V gene segment and a J gene segment. Rearrangements were classified as productive when the CDR3 lacked stop codons and remained in frame with V and J, and all other rearrangements were classified as non-productive. Following IMGT convention, CDR3 was defined as the stretch from the second conserved V-encoded cysteine to the conserved J-encoded phenylalanine. The earlier analysis of fewer than 750 of the donors excluded sequences that lacked an unambiguous match to a single V gene segment. An earlier analysis of 587 of the donors called V segments functional above 56.7% productive rearrangements and segregating when the between-donor standard deviation exceeded 5%. A statistical classification framework was built to diagnose cytomegalovirus status from the catalog of TCR beta chain sequences. In a later analysis, V and J genes were assigned by comparing TCR nucleotide sequences against IMGT/GENE-DB human TR gene sequences. In a later analysis, CDR3 sequences and most-parsimonious VDJ recombination scenarios were assigned using the TCRdist pipeline. In a later analysis, every TCR beta chain was defined by the combination of its CDR3 amino acid sequence and its V-gene family, and reads without a unique V-gene family were dropped. As a way to deal with suspected cross-contamination and a sequencing artifact, a later analysis dropped roughly 620 nucleotide sequences that were highly shared and had low generation probability. A later analysis calculated a clonal expansion index for each public chain from normalized within-repertoire ranks of inferred template counts. A later analysis computed generation probabilities with a VDJ recombination model fitted to out-of-frame rearrangements, and checked the results against IGoR. In a later analysis, hypergeometric tests were used to score TCR-TCR, TCR-HLA and TCR-CMV co-occurrence, with a repertoire-size bias correction applied to TCR pairs. In a later analysis, false discovery rates were estimated by permuting HLA or CMV assignments 20 times. A later analysis grouped co-occurring TCRs with DBSCAN, adding TCRdist sequence similarity when clustering within HLA-allele-positive subsets. For co-occurrence clustering, repertoires with fewer than 30,000 or more than 120,000 public chains were excluded, along with four or five repertoires with anomalous nucleotide sharing. TCRdb mirrors the immuneACCESS table, restricted to in-frame sequences. Some clones are absent from its copies; in checked studies, under half trace to an unresolved V gene, and the reason for the others is unknown. That table supplies the V and J calls and clone size; D and trimming were determined from the DNA. In all, the sample holds some 130,000 clones, and about 82% of those were seen once. In total, the top ten clones hold 4.5% to 5% of the sample.

Results and caveats for the whole study, not just this receptor: Some IMGT-functional V segments, including TRBV6-2 and TRBV6-3, could not be told apart with the 87-base-pair reads, so those segments were excluded. A total of 150 or so TCR beta chains were listed by the study as associated with cytomegalovirus. According to a later analysis, parvovirus B19, influenza, CMV and Epstein-Barr virus appeared linked to several top co-occurrence clusters. Compared with equally common non-associated chains, HLA-associated TCR beta chains in a later analysis were more clonally expanded and had lower generation probabilities. Because counts were too low, roughly 17 rarely observed V segments, including chromosome 9 orphons, were left out of the earlier analysis of 500 to 750 of the donors. Roughly uniform sequencing depth across donors was assumed in presence/absence analyses, although this assumption may not hold. HLA typing was unavailable for some donors at each locus, so association tests used only the typed subset. Linkage disequilibrium might explain the correlated functional status among segregating V segments, but an unknown experimental factor could not be excluded. Compared with the roughly 600-donor mean, donors in an Asian-associated ancestry cluster had fewer N-insertions in productive TCRs, according to a later genetic analysis. It was suggested by the authors that the approach could potentially be generalized to other disease states and immunological phenotypes. Assigning TCR associations to individual alleles was difficult when HLA alleles, especially DR and DQ, strongly co-occurred. In a later genetic analysis, a missense DCLRE1C variant was associated with V-gene and J-gene trimming of TCR beta chains, and the association was replicated in an independent cohort. Cytomegalovirus status was reported to be diagnosed by the classifier with high specificity and sensitivity in both the original and validation cohorts. According to a later analysis, most CMV-associated TCR beta chains appeared to be HLA-restricted, and the HLA associations seemed to be driven largely by CMV exposure. While some public TCRs were present in many individuals, most TCR sequences turned up only very rarely across donors. In a later analysis, TCR association rates were found to vary across HLA loci, with the most associated TCRs seen for DRB1 alleles and the fewest for HLA-C alleles. An earlier analysis of roughly 570 of the donors showed that most TCR beta V segments appeared in productive rearrangements either about 87% or about 30% of the time, which broadly matched IMGT annotations. A later analysis associated about 17,000 TCR beta sequences with specific HLA alleles at a false discovery rate of 0.05. A cluster of highly shared sequence variants was judged likely to represent a technical artifact of the sequencing pipeline. A further reported finding was that TCR beta sequences accurately predicted the HLA-A and HLA-B alleles for most subjects in the first cohort. The cohort was sequenced for TCR beta chains only, and without alpha or paired-chain data the features that could be detected were limited. Three of the identified cytomegalovirus-associated TCR beta chains were confirmed in vitro to be specific for cytomegalovirus antigens. CMV serostatus was the only immune exposure information available for the cohort.

The receptor was derived from a man younger than 45 in good health. The specimen was PBMCs. This chain is built from TRBV7-9 and TRBJ1-3, with the D gene call left open. The CDR3 sequence is CASSLGGVGYSGNTIYF. At the DNA level, the sequence is TGTGCCAGCAGCTTAGGGGGAGTCGGATACTCTGGAAACACCATATATTTT.